The clone carrying this TCR beta chain has only a few counts. The data are from a study of blood T cell repertoires in COVID-19. About the study: Both acute and convalescent COVID-19 samples were obtained from the United States, Italy and Spain.

The CDR3 sequence is 15 residues long. V was clipped by 5 bases and J by 3 bases; unmatched bases: 8. Germline values: CDR1 LGHDT, CDR2 YNNKEL (reference sequence). Data came from immunoSEQ multiplex PCR; TCRdb stores just in-frame clones and leaves some out. The profile covers around 86,000 clones, with about 80% appearing a single time and about 11% taken by the ten largest. The sample comprised peripheral blood. This rearrangement joins TRBV3-1 (or the pseudogene TRBV3-2) to TRBJ1-1; 8 bases are shared with TRBD1. This clonotype was sampled from a human donor in a cohort sampled during active COVID-19. The CDR3 region has the DNA TGTGCCAGCAGCACTAGGACAGGGATTGACACTGAAGCTTTCTTT. Amino acids: CASSTRTGIDTEAFF.